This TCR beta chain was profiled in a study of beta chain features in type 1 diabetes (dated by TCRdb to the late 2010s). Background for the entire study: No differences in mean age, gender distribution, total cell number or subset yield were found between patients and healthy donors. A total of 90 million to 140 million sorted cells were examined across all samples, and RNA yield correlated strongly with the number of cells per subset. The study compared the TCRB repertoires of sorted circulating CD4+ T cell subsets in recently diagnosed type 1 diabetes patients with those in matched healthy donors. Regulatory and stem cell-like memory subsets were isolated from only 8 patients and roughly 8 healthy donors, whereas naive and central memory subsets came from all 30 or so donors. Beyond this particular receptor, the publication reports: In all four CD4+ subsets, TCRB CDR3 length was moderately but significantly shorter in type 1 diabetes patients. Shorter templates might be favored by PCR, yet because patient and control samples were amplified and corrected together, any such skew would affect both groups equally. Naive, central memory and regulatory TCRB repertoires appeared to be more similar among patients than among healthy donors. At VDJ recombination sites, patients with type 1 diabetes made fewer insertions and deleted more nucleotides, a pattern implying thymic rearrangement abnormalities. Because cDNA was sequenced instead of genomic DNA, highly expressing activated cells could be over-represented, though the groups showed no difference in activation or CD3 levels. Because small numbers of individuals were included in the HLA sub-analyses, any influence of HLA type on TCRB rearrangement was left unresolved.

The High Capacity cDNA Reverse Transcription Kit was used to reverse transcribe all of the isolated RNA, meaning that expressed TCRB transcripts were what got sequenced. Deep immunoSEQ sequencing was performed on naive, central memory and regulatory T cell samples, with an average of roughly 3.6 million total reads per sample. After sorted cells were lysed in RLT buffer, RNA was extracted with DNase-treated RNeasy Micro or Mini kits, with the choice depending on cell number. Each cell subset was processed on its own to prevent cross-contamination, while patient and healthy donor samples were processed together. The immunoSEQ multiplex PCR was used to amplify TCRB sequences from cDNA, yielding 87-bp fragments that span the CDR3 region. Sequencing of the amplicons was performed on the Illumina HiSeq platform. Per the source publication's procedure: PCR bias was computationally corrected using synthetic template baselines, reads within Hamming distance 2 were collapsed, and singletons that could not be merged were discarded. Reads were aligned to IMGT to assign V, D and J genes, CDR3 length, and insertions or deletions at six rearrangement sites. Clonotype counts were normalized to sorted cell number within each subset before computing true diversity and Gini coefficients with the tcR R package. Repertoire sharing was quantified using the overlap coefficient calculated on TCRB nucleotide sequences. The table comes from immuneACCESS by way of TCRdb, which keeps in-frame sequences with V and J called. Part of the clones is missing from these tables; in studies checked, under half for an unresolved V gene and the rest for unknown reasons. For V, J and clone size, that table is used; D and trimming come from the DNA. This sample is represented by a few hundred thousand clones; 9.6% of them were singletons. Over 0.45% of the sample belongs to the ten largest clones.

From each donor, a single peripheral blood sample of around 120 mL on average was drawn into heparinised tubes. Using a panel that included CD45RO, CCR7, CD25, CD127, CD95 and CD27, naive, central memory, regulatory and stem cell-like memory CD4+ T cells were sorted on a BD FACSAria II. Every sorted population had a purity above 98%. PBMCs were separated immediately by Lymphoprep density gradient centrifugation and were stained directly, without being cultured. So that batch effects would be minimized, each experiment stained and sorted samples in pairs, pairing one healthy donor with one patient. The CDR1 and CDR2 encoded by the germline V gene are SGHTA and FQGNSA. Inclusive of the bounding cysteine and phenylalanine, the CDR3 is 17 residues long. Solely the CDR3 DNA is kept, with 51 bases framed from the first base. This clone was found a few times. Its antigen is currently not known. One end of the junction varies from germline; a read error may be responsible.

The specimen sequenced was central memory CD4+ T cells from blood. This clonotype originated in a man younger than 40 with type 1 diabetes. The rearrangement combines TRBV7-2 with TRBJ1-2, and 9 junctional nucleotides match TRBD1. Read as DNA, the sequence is TGTGCCAGCAGCTTAGCGCCGGGACAGGGTCTGGCCTATGGCCACACCTTC. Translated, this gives CASSLAPGQGLAYGHTF.